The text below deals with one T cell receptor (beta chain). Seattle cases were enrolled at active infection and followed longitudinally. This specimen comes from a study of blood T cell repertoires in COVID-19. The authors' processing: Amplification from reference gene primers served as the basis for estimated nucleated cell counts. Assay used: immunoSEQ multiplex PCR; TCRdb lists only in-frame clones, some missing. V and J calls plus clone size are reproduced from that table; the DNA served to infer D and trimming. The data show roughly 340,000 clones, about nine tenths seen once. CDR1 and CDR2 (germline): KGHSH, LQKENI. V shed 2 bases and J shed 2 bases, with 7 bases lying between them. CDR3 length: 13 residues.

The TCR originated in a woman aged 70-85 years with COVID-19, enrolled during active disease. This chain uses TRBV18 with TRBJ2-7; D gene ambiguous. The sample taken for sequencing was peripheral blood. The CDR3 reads CASSPSVTYEQYF. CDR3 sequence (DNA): TGTGCCAGCTCACCAAGCGTCACCTACGAGCAGTACTTC.